This T cell receptor (beta chain) was captured in a study of blood T cell repertoires in COVID-19. Clones were read by immunoSEQ multiplex PCR, and TCRdb kept only the in-frame ones, dropping some. The repertoire holds fewer than 250,000 clones, with over 75% as singletons. The germline V gene encodes CDR1 SGHRS and CDR2 YFSETQ. Trimming removed 4 bases at V and 0 bases at J, with 10 bases between. This CDR3 has 14 residues. Input material: PBMCs or T cells enriched from blood (not recorded which). V is TRBV5-1 and J is TRBJ2-5, with unresolved D. This sequence originates from a woman aged 40 to 50 with acute COVID-19. Here the CDR3 reads CASSRSSNQETQYF. The CDR3 DNA reads as TGCGCCAGCAGCCGCAGTAGCAACCAAGAGACCCAGTACTTC.